Each of the 5 T cell receptor beta chains below was sequenced from the same sample in a study of immune characterization of retroperitoneal liposarcoma (dated by TCRdb to between 2019 and 2020). To prepare the library, PCR was applied. Instrument used: NextSeq 500. TCRdb itself trimmed the public reads at Q25 with fastp, ran MiXCR and retained productive beta chains. Each CDR3 protein appears once, grouped with its most common genes and DNA. For this sample there are over 10,000 distinct CDR3 sequences; roughly 44% appear just once. The ten most abundant clones make up over 9% of the sample. The sequencing input was tumor tissue. The receptor source for this set is a female donor with retroperitoneal liposarcoma.

The V gene is TRBV6-6, the J gene TRBJ2-1, with D tentatively TRBD1 or TRBD2 (6 bases each). Trimming removed 0 bases at V and 10 bases at J, with 10 bases between. CDR3 length equals 13 residues. Per the germline V gene, CDR1 is MNHNY and CDR2 is SVGAGI (reference sequence). CDR3 in DNA: TGTGCCAGCAGTTACTCATCGGGGGCCGAGCAGTTCTTC. Translated, it gives CASSYSSGAEQFF.

V and J are TRBV6-4 and TRBJ2-3; TRBD1 might be the D (5 bases). V lost 0 bases, J lost 1 base, and 8 bases lay in between. This CDR3 comprises 15 residues. Germline CDR1 reads MRHNA; CDR2 reads SNTAGT. DNA of the CDR3: TGTGCCAGCAGTGACTCCAAAGGGGGCACAGATACGCAGTATTTT. It translates to CASSDSKGGTDTQYF.

The chain couples TRBV6-1 to TRBJ2-5; 11 bases align to TRBD2. The J call could be wrong; TRBJ2-7 is a better fit for the DNA end. Germline CDR1 and CDR2: MNHNS and SASEGT. This CDR3 contains 15 residues. CDR3 sequence: CASSPIAGGLYEQYF. The CDR3 bases are TGTGCCAGCAGTCCCATAGCGGGAGGGCTTTACGAGCAGTACTTC.

The gene calls are TRBV14 and TRBJ2-1; 12 nucleotides align to TRBD2. J gave up 6 bases and V 0 bases, and 6 bases lay outside the gene matches. The CDR3 consists of 17 residues. CDR1 is SGHDN and CDR2 is FVKESK in the germline V gene. The CDR3 region has the DNA TGTGCCAGCAGCCAAGATAGACTAGCGGGAGCGGGCAATGAGCAGTTCTTC. This encodes CASSQDRLAGAGNEQFF.

The chain has TRBV27 and TRBJ1-2, with 12 positions matching TRBD1. Germline trimming cut 2 bases from V and 8 bases from J; bases unmatched to any gene: 6. From germline, CDR1 is MNHEY and CDR2 SMNVEV (reference sequence). The CDR3 is 15 residues long. The chain's CDR3 is CASSLVGTGGTGYTF. CDR3 in DNA: TGTGCCAGCAGTTTAGTGGGGACAGGGGGCACGGGCTACACCTTC.